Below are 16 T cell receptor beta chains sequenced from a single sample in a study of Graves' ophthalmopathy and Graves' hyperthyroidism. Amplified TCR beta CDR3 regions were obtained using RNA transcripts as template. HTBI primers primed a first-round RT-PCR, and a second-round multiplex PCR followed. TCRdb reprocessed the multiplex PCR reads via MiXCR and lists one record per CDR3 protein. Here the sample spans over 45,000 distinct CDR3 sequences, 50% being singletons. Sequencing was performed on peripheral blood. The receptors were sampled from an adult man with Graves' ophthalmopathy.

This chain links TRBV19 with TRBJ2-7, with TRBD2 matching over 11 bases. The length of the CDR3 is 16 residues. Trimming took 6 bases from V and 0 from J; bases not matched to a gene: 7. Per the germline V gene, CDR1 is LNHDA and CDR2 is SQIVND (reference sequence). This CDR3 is CASSPLGTSGSYEQYF. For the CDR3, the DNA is TGTGCCAGTAGCCCCTTAGGGACTAGCGGCTCCTACGAGCAGTACTTC.

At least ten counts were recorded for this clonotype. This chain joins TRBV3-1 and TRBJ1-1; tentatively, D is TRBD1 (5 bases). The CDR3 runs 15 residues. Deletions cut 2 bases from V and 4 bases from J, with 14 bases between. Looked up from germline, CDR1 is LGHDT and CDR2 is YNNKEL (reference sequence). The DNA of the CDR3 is TGTGCCAGCAGCCAACAGCCACTGGGGGGCACTGAAGCTTTCTTT. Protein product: CASSQQPLGGTEAFF.

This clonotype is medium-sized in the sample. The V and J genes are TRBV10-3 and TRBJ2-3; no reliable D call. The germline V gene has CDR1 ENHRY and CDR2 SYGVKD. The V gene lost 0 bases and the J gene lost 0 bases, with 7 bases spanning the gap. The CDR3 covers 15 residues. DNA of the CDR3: TGTGCCATCAGTGAGTCGGAACGGAGCACAGATACGCAGTATTTT. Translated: CAISESERSTDTQYF.

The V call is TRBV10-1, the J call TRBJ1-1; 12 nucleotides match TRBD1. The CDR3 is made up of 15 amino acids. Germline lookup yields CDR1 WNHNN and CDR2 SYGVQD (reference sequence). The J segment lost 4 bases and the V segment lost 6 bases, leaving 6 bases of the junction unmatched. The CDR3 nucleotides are TGCGCCAGCAGCCGGGACAGGGGGCTCGTCACTGAAGCTTTCTTT. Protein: CASSRDRGLVTEAFF.

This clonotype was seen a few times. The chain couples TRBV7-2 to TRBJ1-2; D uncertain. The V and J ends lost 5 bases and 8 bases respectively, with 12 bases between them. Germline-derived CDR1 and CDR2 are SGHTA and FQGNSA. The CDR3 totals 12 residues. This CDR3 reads CASSPDLRGYTF. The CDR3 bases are TGTGCCAGCAGCCCCGACCTGCGGGGCTACACCTTC.

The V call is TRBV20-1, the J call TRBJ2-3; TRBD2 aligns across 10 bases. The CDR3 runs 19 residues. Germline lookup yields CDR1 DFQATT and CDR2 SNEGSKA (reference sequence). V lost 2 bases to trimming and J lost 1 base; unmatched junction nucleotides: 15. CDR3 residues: CSARSNPGASGSGTDTQYF. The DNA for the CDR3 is TGCAGTGCTAGATCCAACCCGGGAGCTAGCGGGAGTGGCACAGATACGCAGTATTTT.

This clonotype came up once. The CDR3 sequence: CASSLTRGTNTEAFF. The CDR3 region has the DNA TGTGCCAGCAGCCTTACGAGGGGGACGAACACTGAAGCTTTCTTT. The chain has TRBV7-3 and TRBJ1-1; maybe TRBD1 (6 bases). V was clipped by 5 bases and J by 1 base, with 14 bases between them. The germline V gene encodes CDR1 SGHTA and CDR2 FQGTGA. This CDR3 comprises 15 residues.

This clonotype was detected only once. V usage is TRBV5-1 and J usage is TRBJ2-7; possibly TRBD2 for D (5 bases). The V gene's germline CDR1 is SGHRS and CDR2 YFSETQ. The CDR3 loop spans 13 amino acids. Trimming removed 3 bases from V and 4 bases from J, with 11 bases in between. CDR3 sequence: CASSSFGMYEQYF. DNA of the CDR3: TGCGCCAGCAGCTCGTTCGGGATGTACGAGCAGTACTTC.

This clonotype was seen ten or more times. The CDR3 region has the DNA TGTGCCAGCAGTGATGGGACAGGGTACAATCAGCCCCAGCATTTT. It specifies CASSDGTGYNQPQHF. The chain carries TRBV6-1 and TRBJ1-5, with 9 bases that match TRBD1. Trimming at V came to 3 bases and at J to 3 bases, leaving 3 bases not matched to a gene. The CDR3 runs 15 residues. Germline values: CDR1 MNHNS, CDR2 SASEGT.

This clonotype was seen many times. The CDR3 protein is CSARDLGGLDYNEQFF. Here the CDR3 DNA reads TGCAGTGCTAGAGATTTAGGAGGACTAGATTACAATGAGCAGTTCTTC. V and J are TRBV20-1 and TRBJ2-1; TRBD2 matches at 7 bases. Germline values: CDR1 DFQATT, CDR2 SNEGSKA (reference sequence). Losses at the gene ends were 0 bases for V and 4 bases for J; bases not matched to a gene: 9. The length of the CDR3 is 16 residues.

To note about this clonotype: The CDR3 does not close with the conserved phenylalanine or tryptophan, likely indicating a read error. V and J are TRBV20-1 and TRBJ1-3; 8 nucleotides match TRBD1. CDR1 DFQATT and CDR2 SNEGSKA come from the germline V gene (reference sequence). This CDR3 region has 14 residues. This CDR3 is CSASSGGSGKTIYL. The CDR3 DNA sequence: TGCAGTGCTAGTTCAGGGGGCTCTGGAAAGACCATATATTTA.

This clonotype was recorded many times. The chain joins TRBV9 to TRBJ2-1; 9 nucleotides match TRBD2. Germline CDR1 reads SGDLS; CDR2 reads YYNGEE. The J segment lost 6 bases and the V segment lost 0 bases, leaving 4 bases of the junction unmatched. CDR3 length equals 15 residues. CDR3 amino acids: CASSVEVSGSNEQFF. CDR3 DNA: TGTGCCAGCAGCGTAGAGGTTAGCGGGAGCAATGAGCAGTTCTTC.

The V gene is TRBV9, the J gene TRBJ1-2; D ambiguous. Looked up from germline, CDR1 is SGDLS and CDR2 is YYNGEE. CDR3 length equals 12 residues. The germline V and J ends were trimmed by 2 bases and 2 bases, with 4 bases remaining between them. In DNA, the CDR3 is TGTGCCAGCAGCGTCGGGAACTATGGCTACACCTTC. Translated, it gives CASSVGNYGYTF.

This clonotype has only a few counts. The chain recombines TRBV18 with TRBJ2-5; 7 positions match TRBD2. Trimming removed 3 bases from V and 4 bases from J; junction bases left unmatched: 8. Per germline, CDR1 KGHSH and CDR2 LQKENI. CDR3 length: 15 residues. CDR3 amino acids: CASSPPGAGLETQYF. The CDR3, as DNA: TGTGCCAGCTCACCCCCTGGAGCGGGGCTAGAGACCCAGTACTTC.

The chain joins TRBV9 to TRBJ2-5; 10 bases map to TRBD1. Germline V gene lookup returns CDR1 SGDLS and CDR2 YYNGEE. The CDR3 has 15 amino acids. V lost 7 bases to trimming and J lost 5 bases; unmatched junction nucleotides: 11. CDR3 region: CASVPRDRGSETQYF. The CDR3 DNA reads TGTGCCAGCGTCCCTAGGGACAGGGGTTCGGAGACCCAGTACTTC.

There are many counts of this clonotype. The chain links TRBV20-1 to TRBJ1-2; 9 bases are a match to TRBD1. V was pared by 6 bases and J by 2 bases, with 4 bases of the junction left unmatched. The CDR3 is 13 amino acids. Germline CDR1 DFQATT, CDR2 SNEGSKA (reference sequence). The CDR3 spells CSALTGGNYGYTF. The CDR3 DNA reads TGCAGTGCCTTGACAGGGGGAAACTATGGCTACACCTTC.